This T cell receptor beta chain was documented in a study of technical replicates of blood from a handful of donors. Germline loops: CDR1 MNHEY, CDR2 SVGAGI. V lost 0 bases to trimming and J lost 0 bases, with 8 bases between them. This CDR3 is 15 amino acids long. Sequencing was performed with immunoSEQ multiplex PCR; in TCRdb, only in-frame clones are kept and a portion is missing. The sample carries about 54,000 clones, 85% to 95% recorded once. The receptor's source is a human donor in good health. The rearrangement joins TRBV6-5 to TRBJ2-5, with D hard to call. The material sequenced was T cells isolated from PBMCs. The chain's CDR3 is CASSYSMQYQETQYF. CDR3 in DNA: TGTGCCAGCAGTTACTCGATGCAGTACCAAGAGACCCAGTACTTC.